This T cell receptor (beta chain) was captured in a study of T cells in localized non-small cell lung cancer (dated by TCRdb to 2020 to 2022). General notes on the study: The study analyzed T cell repertoires of about 230 early-stage NSCLC patients, comparing tumors and uninvolved tumor-adjacent lungs. The cohort was made up of fewer than 250 treatment-naive NSCLC patients whose localized lung tumors had been resected. NSCLC patients had a mean age of roughly 69 years, and 120 to 150 were male and 107 female.

The immunoSEQ Assay was used to sequence TCR beta CDR3 regions from DNA. The source study handled its data this way. T cell density was computed as TCR beta template counts normalized to usable DNA estimated by amplifying housekeeping genes. Richness was estimated using the preseqR package, with extrapolation to 400,000 templates for PBMC samples and to 120,000 templates for tissue samples. Clonality was defined by subtracting Pielou's evenness from one. To identify tissue-enriched TCRs, differential abundance testing was run on productive amino-acid clonotypes with a minimum total count of 5 and an alpha of 0.1. Repertoire overlap between compartments was quantified with the Jaccard Index and Morisita Overlap Index. GLIPH clustered TCR beta CDR3s with public tetramer-defined viral CDR3s; viral motifs required at least three viral sequences plus V-gene enrichment. TCRdb holds this immuneACCESS table with in-frame rearrangements only. Some clones are missing; in checked studies, unresolved V genes explain under half, and the rest has no known cause. V and J calls and clone size are those listed in that table; D and trimming were worked out from the DNA. This sample lists about 70,000 clones; about 86% were detected once. The ten largest clones represent 20% to 25% of the sample.

At diagnosis, peripheral blood, uninvolved tumor-adjacent lung and tumor were collected and stored as a combination of fresh-frozen and FFPE material. For TCR repertoire profiling, blood samples were analyzed as peripheral blood mononuclear cells. Paper-wide results and their limitations: Longer overall survival was associated with higher blood T cell density, whereas shorter survival was associated with higher adjacent-lung clonality. Since the design was exploratory, TCR variables were selected using unadjusted p-values with no false-discovery rate correction. Because multi-region sequencing of the tumors was not done, intratumor heterogeneity could not be ruled out. A median of approximately 57 of the top 100 tumor clones were detected in paired uninvolved adjacent lung, and 25 to 35 of these tumor clones were also found among the top 100 clones of the paired uninvolved adjacent lung. Uninvolved tumor-adjacent lung showed the highest T cell clonality, higher than tumor, which suggests more focused antigenic responses in the uninvolved tumor-adjacent lung.

The V end loses 0 bases and the J end loses 7 bases, and a stretch of 10 bases separates them. Counted from cysteine to phenylalanine, this CDR3 has 15 amino acids. The retained sequence is limited to the CDR3, 45 bases, with the frame set at the first base. CDR1 and CDR2, looked up from the germline V gene (reference sequence), are PRHDT and FYEKMQ. This clone was detected only a few times. Its binding antigen is unknown. There are no base qualities to consult, and no much larger clone falls within one base. The chain joins TRBV13 to TRBJ1-6, and perhaps TRBD1 as D gene, on 5 matching bases. This receptor was taken from a male donor aged 60 or over with stage III squamous cell lung carcinoma. This material consisted of peripheral blood, taken before any cancer treatment. The DNA sequence follows: TGTGCCAGCAGCTTAGGCGGGACCGTAAATTCACCCCTCCACTTT. Its translation is CASSLGGTVNSPLHF.